This T cell receptor (beta chain) was captured in a study of glioma-infiltrating T cells after dendritic cell vaccination. TCRdb's copy holds only in-frame clones and misses some; the assay was immunoSEQ multiplex PCR. The sample yields about 73,000 clones, approximately 80% seen once. Germline V gene sequence: CDR1 SGHAT, CDR2 FQNNGV. V shed 1 base and J 3 bases; nucleotides not matched to a gene: 6. CDR3 length equals 15 residues. The rearrangement joins TRBV11-2 to TRBJ2-7, with TRBD1 matching over 7 bases. Material: blood, obtained before dendritic cell vaccination. This TCR was sampled from a human donor with glioblastoma. The CDR3 reads CASSLGDRFFYEQYV. CDR3 bases: TGTGCCAGCAGCTTAGGGGACAGATTTTTCTACGAGCAGTACGTC.